This TCR beta chain was obtained from a study of blood T cell repertoires in COVID-19 (dated by TCRdb to about 2020). Regarding the study in general: Collaborator samples came from the United States, Italy and Spain and covered acute and convalescent phases of COVID-19. Sample metadata almost always included a de-identified subject ID, COVID-19 status, age in years and sex. Samples came from the ongoing ImmuneRACE study (first 160 participants) plus 1,254 subjects from 6 global collaborators. Subjects who had been exposed to COVID-19, were actively infected with it, or had recovered from it provided the deeply sampled blood TCRbeta repertoires that made up the dataset. The material from the prospective study consisted of cDNA or gDNA derived from T cells, B-cell-depleted T cells, or PBMCs. Where available, HLA class I and class II types were taken from metadata supplied by the sample provider and were not determined by assay-based typing. A freely available public database, intended as a resource for researchers studying the immune response to SARS-CoV-2, is where the repertoires were released. What the research found in general, with its limitations: How much clinical and demographic metadata was included differed by source and by participant, and the metadata was provided uncurated.

Another Seattle source contributed samples from volunteer blood donors who had recovered from COVID-19. Whole blood was collected in K2EDTA tubes by collaborating institutions according to the institutions' own protocols. Collaborator samples were shipped for TCRbeta analysis as frozen whole blood, isolated PBMCs, or DNA extracted from either sample type. TCRbeta CDR3 regions were amplified from genomic DNA using the immunoSEQ Assay, a bias-controlled multiplex PCR. As for the authors' bioinformatics: The number of nucleated cells in each sample was estimated by amplification of reference gene primers within the assay. Sequence reads were collapsed and filtered to measure the absolute abundance of every unique TCRbeta CDR3 rearrangement. For each sample, productive Simpson clonality was calculated as the square root of Simpson's diversity index across productive rearrangements. The source is immuneACCESS, and TCRdb retained only in-frame sequences with V and J called. Part of the clones is not carried over; for the studies checked, unresolved V genes explain less than half of this, and the remainder is unexplained. V and J calls and clone size are those listed in that table; D and trimming were worked out from the DNA. Recorded for this sample are approximately 170,000 clones; around 81% of them occurred a single time. 13% of the sample comes from the top ten.

This clone has just one count. Its recognized antigen is unknown. It has no much larger one-base neighbor in the sample; base qualities were not kept. CDR1 and CDR2 (SGHRS, YFSETQ) derive from the germline V gene. Including cysteine and phenylalanine, the CDR3 has 15 amino acids. Only the CDR3 portion is preserved as DNA: 45 bases, with reading frame beginning at the first base. The junction shows trimming of 0 bases on V and 0 bases on J, plus 7 bases between the germline ends. This receptor was identified in a man between 65 and 79 years old who had recovered from COVID-19. Sequencing was carried out using peripheral blood. Recombination connected TRBV5-1 to TRBJ2-1, with the D gene not clear enough to name. The nucleotide sequence reads TGCGCCAGCAGCTTGGGGGCAAGCTCCTACAATGAGCAGTTCTTC. Its product reads: CASSLGASSYNEQFF.